This record concerns one T cell receptor (beta chain) sequence. What it binds is not known. The entry originates in a study of OX40 agonist ivuxolimab in advanced cancers. About the study: Melanoma, hepatocellular carcinoma, head and neck or renal cell cancer occurred in dose-escalation patients. Study findings and constraints: Both CD4+ and CD8+ T cell populations in blood had undergone clonal expansion by week 6 at 0.1 to 3.0 mg/kg.

In germline, CDR1 is LNHDA, CDR2 SQIVND (reference sequence). This CDR3 is built from 13 residues. Between the trimmed V and J ends, which lost 5 bases and 6 bases, there was a span of 12 bases. Enrollment shut out patients with autoimmune disease history or systemic immunosuppression. Method: immunoSEQ multiplex PCR; TCRdb's copy keeps in-frame clones and lacks some. This table has 65,000 to 95,000 clones, about nine tenths appearing once. This sequence joins TRBV19 and TRBJ2-3, with D hard to call. This receptor was obtained from an adult with an advanced solid tumor such as melanoma, head and neck, liver or kidney cancer. The sample was CD4+ or CD8+ T cells sorted from blood, taken in a trial of the OX40 agonist ivuxolimab. The CDR3 DNA follows: TGTGCCAGTAGTTTCCCTCTAGGGGATACGCAGTATTTT. It codes for CASSFPLGDTQYF. Full variable domain (outside the CDR3, taken from reference TRBV19 and TRBJ2-3): DGGITQSPKYLFRKEGQNVTLSCEQNLNHDAMYWYRQDPGQGLRLIYYSQIVNDFQKGDIAEGYSVSREKKESFPLTVTSAQKNPTAFYLCASSFPLGDTQYFGPGTRLTVL.